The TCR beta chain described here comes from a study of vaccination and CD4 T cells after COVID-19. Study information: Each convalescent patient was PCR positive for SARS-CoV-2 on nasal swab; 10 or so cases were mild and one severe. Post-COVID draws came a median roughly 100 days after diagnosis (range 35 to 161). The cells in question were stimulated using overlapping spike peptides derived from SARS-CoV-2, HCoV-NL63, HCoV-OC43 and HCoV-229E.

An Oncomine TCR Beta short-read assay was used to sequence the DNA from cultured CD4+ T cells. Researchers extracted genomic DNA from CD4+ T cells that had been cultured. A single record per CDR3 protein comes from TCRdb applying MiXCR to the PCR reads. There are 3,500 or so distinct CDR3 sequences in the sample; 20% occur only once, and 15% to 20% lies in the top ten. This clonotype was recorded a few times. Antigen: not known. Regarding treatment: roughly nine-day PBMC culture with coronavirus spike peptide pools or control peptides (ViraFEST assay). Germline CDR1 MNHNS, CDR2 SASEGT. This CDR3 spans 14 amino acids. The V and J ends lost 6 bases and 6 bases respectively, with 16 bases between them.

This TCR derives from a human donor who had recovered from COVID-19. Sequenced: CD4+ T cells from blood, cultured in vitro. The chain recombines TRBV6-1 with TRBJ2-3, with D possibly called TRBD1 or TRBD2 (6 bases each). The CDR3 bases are TGTGCCAGCAGCAAGCACGGGGGCTCGGATACGCAGTATTTT. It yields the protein CASSKHGGSDTQYF.